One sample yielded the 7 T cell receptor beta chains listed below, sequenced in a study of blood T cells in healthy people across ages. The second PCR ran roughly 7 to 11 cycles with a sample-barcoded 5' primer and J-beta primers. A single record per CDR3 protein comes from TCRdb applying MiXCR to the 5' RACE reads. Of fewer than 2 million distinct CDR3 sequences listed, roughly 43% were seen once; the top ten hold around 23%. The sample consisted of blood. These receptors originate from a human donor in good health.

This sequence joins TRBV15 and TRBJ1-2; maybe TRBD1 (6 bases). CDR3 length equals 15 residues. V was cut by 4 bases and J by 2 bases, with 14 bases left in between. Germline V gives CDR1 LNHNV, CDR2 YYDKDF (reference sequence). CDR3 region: CATSKRSGQNYGYTF. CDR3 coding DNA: TGTGCCACCAGCAAAAGATCTGGACAGAACTATGGCTACACCTTC.

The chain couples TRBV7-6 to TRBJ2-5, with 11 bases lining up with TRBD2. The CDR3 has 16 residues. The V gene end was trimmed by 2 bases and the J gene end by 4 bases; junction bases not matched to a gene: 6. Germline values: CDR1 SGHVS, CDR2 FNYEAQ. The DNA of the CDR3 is TGTGCCAGCAGCTTAATGCTAGCGGGGGGACGAGAGACCCAGTACTTC. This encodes CASSLMLAGGRETQYF.

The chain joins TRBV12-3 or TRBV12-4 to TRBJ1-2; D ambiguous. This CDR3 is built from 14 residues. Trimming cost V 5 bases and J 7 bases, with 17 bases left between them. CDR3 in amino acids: CASSLGETRGGYTF. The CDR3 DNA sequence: TGTGCCAGCAGTCTCGGTGAAACCCGAGGTGGCTACACCTTC.

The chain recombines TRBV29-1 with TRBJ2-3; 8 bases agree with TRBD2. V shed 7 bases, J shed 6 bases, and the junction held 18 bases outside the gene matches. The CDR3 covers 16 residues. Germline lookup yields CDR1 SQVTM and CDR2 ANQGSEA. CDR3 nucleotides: TGCAGCGGGGGGGACGGGGGGGTCTCGATTGGGGATACGCAGTATTTT. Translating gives CSGGDGGVSIGDTQYF.

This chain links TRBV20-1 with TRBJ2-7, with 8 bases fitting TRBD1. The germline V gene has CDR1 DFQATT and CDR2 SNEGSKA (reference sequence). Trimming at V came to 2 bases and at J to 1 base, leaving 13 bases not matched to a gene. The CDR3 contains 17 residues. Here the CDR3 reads CSARTGLRDRGSYEQYF. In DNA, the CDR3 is TGCAGTGCTAGAACCGGACTCAGAGACAGGGGTTCCTACGAGCAGTACTTC.

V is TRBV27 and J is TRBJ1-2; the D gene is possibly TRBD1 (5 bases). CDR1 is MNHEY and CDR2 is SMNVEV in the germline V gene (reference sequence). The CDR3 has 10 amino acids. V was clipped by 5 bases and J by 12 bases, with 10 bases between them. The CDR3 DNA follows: TGTGCCAGCAGTATCCCACAGGACACCTTC. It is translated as CASSIPQDTF.

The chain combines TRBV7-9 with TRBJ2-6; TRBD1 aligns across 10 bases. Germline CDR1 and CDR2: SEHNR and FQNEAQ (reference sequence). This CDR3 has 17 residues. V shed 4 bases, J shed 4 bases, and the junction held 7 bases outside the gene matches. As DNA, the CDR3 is TGTGCCAGCAGCTCCGGGACAGGGGTCCCCGGGGCCAACGTCCTGACTTTC. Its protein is CASSSGTGVPGANVLTF.